This T cell receptor beta chain is from a study of blood T cell repertoires in COVID-19. CDR1 is SGHRS and CDR2 is YFSETQ in the germline V gene. This CDR3 region has 15 residues. V was clipped by 4 bases and J by 8 bases; unmatched bases: 13. Using immunoSEQ multiplex PCR, the repertoire was profiled, and TCRdb retains in-frame clones only, with some absent. The data hold about 110,000 clones, with roughly four fifths observed a single time. The source material was peripheral blood. The chain combines TRBV5-1 with TRBJ1-2; TRBD1 aligns across 8 bases. The sequence derives from a woman between 65 and 79 years old with acute or convalescent COVID-19. For the CDR3, the DNA is TGCGCCAGCAGCCCCGAGGGACAGGCCCTTCGGGGCTACACCTTC. This translates into CASSPEGQALRGYTF.